Listed below are T cell receptor beta chains from one sample, sequenced in a study of long-term antiretroviral therapy in people with HIV. The assay was immunoSEQ multiplex PCR, and TCRdb's table has in-frame clones only and misses some. This sample yields around 16,000 clones, of which around 80% are seen a single time; 20% to 25% belongs to the top ten. This material consisted of unsorted PBMCs, taken 2.1 years after starting antiretroviral therapy. The receptors stem from a man in his forties with HIV. The CDR3 runs from the conserved cysteine through the conserved F or W. Fields, in order: clone size, J gene, V gene, D gene, CDR3 DNA, CDR3 protein. A D gene is named only where the DNA matches it firmly. Clone sizes are given selectively: once, few, many, or a class where the clone is expanded.

>NA|TRBJ2-4|TRBV15|TRBD1
TGTGCCACCAGCGTTGGACAGGGGGAAAACATTCAGTACTTC
CATSVGQGENIQYF
>few|TRBJ1-5|TRBV5-8|NA
TGTGCCAGCAGCTTGGGCCCAGACAATCAGCCCCAGCATTTT
CASSLGPDNQPQHF
>NA|TRBJ2-5|TRBV6-1|NA
TGTGCCAGCAGTGTCCTCGGGCGGGACATGGAGACCCAGTACTTC
CASSVLGRDMETQYF
>NA|TRBJ1-1|TRBV7-9|NA
TGTGCCAGCAGTAATATGAACACTGAAGCTTTCTTT
CASSNMNTEAFF
>NA|TRBJ2-7|TRBV29-1|NA
TGCAGCGTTAAAGGCCTTAGCTACGAGCAGTACTTC
CSVKGLSYEQYF
>NA|TRBJ2-2|TRBV5-5|TRBD1
TGTGCCAGCAGCTTGTATCCCAGGGGGACCGGGGAGCTGTTTTTT
CASSLYPRGTGELFF
>NA|TRBJ1-1|TRBV29-1|TRBD1
TGCAGCGTTGAAGTTAACCCGGGACAGGCGGGTCTAAACGTTGGTGCCTTCTTT
CSVEVNPGQAGLNVGAFF
>NA|TRBJ2-2|TRBV30|NA
TGTGCCTGGATGCCCCCAGGGAAGACCGGGGAGCTGTTTTTT
CAWMPPGKTGELFF
>NA|TRBJ2-2|TRBV5-4|TRBD2
TGTGCCAGCAGCGCCGCGGGGGTCCCCGGGGAGCTGTTTTTT
CASSAAGVPGELFF
>NA|TRBJ1-2|TRBV13|TRBD1
TGTGCCAGCAGCACACGGTACAGGGGGCGCTTCTATGGCTACACCTTC
CASSTRYRGRFYGYTF
>few|TRBJ1-1|TRBV9|TRBD1
TGTGCCAGCAGCGAGGGGACAGTCAACACTGAAGCTTTCTTT
CASSEGTVNTEAFF
>NA|TRBJ1-2|TRBV11-2|NA
TGTGCCAGCAGCTTAACAGGTTATGGCTACACCTTC
CASSLTGYGYTF
>few|TRBJ1-1|TRBV7-9|NA
TGTGCCAGCAGTTACAGGGATACTGAAGCTTTCTTT
CASSYRDTEAFF
>NA|TRBJ2-3|TRBV9|TRBD2
TGTGCCAGCAGCCCCTGGACTAGCGGGGGGGCCGATACGCAGTATTTT
CASSPWTSGGADTQYF
>NA|TRBJ1-6|TRBV5-5|NA
TGTGCCAGCAGCTTGGACAGGGCGGGGGCACTCCCAAATTCACCCCTCCACTTT
CASSLDRAGALPNSPLHF
>NA|TRBJ1-2|TRBV30|NA
TGTGCCTGGAGTGACCGCCTTAACTATGGCTACACCTTC
CAWSDRLNYGYTF
>NA|TRBJ1-1|TRBV27|NA
TGTGCCAGCAGTGAGGGGGTGGGAATGAACACTGAAGCTTTCTTT
CASSEGVGMNTEAFF
>NA|TRBJ2-1|TRBV6-1|TRBD2
TGTGCCATCCGGACTAGCGGGGACAATGAGCAGTTCTTC
CAIRTSGDNEQFF
>NA|TRBJ1-1|TRBV7-6|NA
TGTGCCAGCAGCTTAGAGGGTGACGGGGGCACTGAAGCTTTCTTT
CASSLEGDGGTEAFF
>NA|TRBJ1-1|TRBV27|TRBD1
TGTGCCAGCAGCCCCCGGGACAGGGGAAGGACTGAAGCTTTCTTT
CASSPRDRGRTEAFF
>NA|TRBJ2-7|TRBV10-3|NA
TGTGCCATCAGTGAAACCCACGAGCAGTACTTC
CAISETHEQYF
>NA|TRBJ2-3|TRBV19|NA
TGTGCCAGTAGTATTCCCGGGGGCGCCTCAGATACGCAGTATTTT
CASSIPGGASDTQYF
>NA|TRBJ2-1|TRBV15|NA
TGTGCCACCAGCACCAGACAGGCCTACAGCTCCTACAATGAGCAGTTCTTC
CATSTRQAYSSYNEQFF
>NA|TRBJ1-3|TRBV11-2|TRBD1
TGTGCCAGCAGCTCATGGACAGGACGAAACACCATATATTTT
CASSSWTGRNTIYF
>NA|TRBJ2-2|TRBV4-2|NA
TGTGCCAGCAGCCAAGGGGAAGGTAGGGACACCGGGGAGCTGTTTTTT
CASSQGEGRDTGELFF
>NA|TRBJ1-2|TRBV19|NA
TGTGCCACCTTGGACGTAGATTTTTCTAACTATGGCTACACCTTC
CATLDVDFSNYGYTF